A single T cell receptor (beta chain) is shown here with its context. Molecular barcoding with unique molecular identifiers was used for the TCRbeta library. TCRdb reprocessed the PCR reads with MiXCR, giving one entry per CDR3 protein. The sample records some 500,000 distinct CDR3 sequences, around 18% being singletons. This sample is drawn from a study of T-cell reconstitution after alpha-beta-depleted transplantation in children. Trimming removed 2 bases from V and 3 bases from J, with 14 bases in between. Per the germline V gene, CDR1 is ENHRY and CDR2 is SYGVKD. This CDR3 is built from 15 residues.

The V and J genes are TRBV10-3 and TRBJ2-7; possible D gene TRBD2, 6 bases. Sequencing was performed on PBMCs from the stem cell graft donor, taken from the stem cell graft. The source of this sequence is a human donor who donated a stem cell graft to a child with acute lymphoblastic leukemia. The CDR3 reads CAISEGPGGGYEQYF. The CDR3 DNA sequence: TGTGCCATCAGTGAGGGGCCCGGGGGAGGCTACGAGCAGTACTTC.